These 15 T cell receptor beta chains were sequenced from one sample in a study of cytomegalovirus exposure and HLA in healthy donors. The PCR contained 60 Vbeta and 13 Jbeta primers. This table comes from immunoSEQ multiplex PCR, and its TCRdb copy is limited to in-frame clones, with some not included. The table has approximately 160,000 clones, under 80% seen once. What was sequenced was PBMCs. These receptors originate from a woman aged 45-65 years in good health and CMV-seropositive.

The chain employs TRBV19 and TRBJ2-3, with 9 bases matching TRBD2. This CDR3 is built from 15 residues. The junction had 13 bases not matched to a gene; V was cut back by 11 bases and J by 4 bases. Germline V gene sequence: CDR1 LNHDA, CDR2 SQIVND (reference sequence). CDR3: CAASRGSGGSDTQYF. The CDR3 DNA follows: TGTGCCGCAAGTAGGGGTAGCGGGGGCTCAGATACGCAGTATTTT.

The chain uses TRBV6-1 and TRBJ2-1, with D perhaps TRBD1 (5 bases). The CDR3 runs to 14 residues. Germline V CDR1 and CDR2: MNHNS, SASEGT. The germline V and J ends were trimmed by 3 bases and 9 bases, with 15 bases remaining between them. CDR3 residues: CASSESGYKGEQFF. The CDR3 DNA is TGTGCCAGCAGTGAGTCAGGGTACAAGGGTGAGCAGTTCTTC.

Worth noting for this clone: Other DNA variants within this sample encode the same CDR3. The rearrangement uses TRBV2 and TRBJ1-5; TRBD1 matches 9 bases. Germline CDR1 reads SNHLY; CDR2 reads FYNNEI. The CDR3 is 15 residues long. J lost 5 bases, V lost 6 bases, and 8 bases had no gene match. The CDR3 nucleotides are TGTGCCAGCAGGGGACCCGGGACAGGGTATCAGCCCCAGCATTTT. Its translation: CASRGPGTGYQPQHF.

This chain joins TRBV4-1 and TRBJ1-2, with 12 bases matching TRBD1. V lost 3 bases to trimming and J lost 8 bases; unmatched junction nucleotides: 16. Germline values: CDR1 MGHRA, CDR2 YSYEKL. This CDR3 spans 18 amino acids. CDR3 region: CASSQIPPGQGALVGYTF. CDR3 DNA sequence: TGCGCCAGCAGCCAGATCCCCCCGGGACAGGGGGCATTGGTGGGCTACACCTTC.

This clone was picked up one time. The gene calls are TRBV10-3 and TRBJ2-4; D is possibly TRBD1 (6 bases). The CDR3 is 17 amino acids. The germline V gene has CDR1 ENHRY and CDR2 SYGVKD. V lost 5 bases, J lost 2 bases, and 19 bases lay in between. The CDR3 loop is CAISPWSGDNSKNIQYF. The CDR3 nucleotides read TGTGCCATCAGTCCGTGGTCAGGGGACAACTCCAAAAACATTCAGTACTTC.

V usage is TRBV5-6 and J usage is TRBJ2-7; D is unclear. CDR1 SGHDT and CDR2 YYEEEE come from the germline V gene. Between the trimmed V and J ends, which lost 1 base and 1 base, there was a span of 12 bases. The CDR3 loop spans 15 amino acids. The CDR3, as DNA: TGTGCCAGCAGCTTGATACAGCAGGTTTCCTACGAGCAGTACTTC. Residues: CASSLIQQVSYEQYF. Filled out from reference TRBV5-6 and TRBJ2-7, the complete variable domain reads DAGVTQSPTHLIKTRGQQVTLRCSPKSGHDTVSWYQQALGQGPQFIFQYYEEEERQRGNFPDRFSGHQFPNYSSELNVNALLLGDSALYLCASSLIQQVSYEQYFGPGTRLTVT.

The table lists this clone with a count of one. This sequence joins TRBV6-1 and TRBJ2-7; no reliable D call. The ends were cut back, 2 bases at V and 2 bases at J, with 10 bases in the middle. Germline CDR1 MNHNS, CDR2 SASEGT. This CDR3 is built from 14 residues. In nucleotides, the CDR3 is TGTGCCAGCAGTGAAATCGGCACAGCCTACGAGCAGTACTTC. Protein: CASSEIGTAYEQYF.

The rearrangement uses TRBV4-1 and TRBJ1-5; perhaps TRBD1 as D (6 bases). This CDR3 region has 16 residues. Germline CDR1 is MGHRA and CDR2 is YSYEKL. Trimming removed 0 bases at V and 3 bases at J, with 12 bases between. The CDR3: CASSQDHRTANQPQHF. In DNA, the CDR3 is TGCGCCAGCAGCCAAGATCATCGGACAGCCAATCAGCCCCAGCATTTT.

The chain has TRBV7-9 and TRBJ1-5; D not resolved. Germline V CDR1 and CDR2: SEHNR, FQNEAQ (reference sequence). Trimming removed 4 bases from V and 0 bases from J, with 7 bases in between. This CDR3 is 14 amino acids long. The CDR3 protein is CASSSRGSNQPQHF. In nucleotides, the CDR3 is TGTGCCAGCAGCTCCCGGGGTAGCAATCAGCCCCAGCATTTT.

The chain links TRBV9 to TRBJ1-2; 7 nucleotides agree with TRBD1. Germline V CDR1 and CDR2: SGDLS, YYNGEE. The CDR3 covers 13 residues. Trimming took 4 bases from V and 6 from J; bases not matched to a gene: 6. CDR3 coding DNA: TGTGCCAGCAGCCATGGGACAGCTGATGGCTACACCTTC. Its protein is CASSHGTADGYTF.

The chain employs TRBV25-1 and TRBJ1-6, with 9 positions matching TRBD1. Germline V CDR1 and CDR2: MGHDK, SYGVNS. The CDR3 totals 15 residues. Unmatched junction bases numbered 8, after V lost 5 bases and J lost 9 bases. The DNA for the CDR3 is TGTGCCAGCAGTAACGGCCGGGACAGGGCTTCACCCCTCCACTTT. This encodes CASSNGRDRASPLHF.

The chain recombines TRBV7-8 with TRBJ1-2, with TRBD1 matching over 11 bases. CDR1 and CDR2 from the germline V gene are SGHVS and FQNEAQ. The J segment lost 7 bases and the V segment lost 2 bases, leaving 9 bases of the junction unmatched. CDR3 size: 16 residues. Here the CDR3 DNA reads TGTGCCAGCAGCTTATTGCAAGGACAGGGGGCGGGTGGCTACACCTTC. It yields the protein CASSLLQGQGAGGYTF. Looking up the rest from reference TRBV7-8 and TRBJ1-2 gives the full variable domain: GAGVSQSPRYKVAKRGQDVALRCDPISGHVSLFWYQQALGQGPEFLTYFQNEAQLDKSGLPSDRFFAERPEGSVSTLKIQRTQQEDSAVYLCASSLLQGQGAGGYTFGSGTRLTVV.

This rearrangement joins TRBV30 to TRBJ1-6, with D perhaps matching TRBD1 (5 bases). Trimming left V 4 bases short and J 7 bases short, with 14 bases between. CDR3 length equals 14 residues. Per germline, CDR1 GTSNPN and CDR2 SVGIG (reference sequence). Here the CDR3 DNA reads TGTGCCTGGAACCGGGGGAGGGAAAATTCACCCCTCCACTTT. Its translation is CAWNRGRENSPLHF. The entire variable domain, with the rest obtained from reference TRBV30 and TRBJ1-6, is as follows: SQTIHQWPATLVQPVGSPLSLECTVEGTSNPNLYWYRQAAGRGLQLLFYSVGIGQISSEVPQNLSASRPQDRQFILSSKKLLLSDSGFYLCAWNRGRENSPLHFGNGTRLTVT.

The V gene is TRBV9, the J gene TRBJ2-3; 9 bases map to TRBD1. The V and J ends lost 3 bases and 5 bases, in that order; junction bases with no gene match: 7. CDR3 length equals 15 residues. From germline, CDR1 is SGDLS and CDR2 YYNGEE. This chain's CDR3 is CASSAGQGLRDTQYF. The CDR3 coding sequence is TGTGCCAGCAGCGCGGGACAGGGCCTTCGAGATACGCAGTATTTT. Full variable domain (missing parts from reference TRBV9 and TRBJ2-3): DSGVTQTPKHLITATGQRVTLRCSPRSGDLSVYWYQQSLDQGLQFLIQYYNGEERAKGNILERFSAQQFPDLHSELNLSSLELGDSALYFCASSAGQGLRDTQYFGPGTRLTVL.

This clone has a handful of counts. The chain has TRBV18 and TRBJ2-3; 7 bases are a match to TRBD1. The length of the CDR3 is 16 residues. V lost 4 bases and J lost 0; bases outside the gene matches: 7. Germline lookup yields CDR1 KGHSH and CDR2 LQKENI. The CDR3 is CASSLTLTGSTDTQYF. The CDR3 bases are TGTGCCAGCTCACTCACCTTGACAGGGAGCACAGATACGCAGTATTTT. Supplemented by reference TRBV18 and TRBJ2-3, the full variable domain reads NAGVMQNPRHLVRRRGQEARLRCSPMKGHSHVYWYRQLPEEGLKFMVYLQKENIIDESGMPKERFSAEFPKEGPSILRIQQVVRGDSAAYFCASSLTLTGSTDTQYFGPGTRLTVL.